The following is a T cell receptor beta chain sequence with its context. The data are from a study of OX40 agonist ivuxolimab in advanced cancers. Using immunoSEQ multiplex PCR, the repertoire was profiled, and TCRdb retains in-frame clones only, with some absent. The sample records around 94,000 clones, over 75% being singletons. The CDR3 spans 15 residues. Trimming cost V 4 bases and J 1 base; bases outside gene matches: 6. Per the germline V gene, CDR1 is WSHSY and CDR2 is SAAADI. This receptor was obtained from an adult with an advanced solid tumor such as melanoma, head and neck, liver or kidney cancer. The source was CD4+ or CD8+ T cells sorted from blood, collected in a trial of the OX40 agonist ivuxolimab. The V and J genes are TRBV10-2 and TRBJ1-1, with 7 bases that match TRBD1. The CDR3 region is CASSGRDSKNTEAFF. The CDR3 bases are TGCGCCAGCAGTGGACGGGACAGCAAGAACACTGAAGCTTTCTTT.